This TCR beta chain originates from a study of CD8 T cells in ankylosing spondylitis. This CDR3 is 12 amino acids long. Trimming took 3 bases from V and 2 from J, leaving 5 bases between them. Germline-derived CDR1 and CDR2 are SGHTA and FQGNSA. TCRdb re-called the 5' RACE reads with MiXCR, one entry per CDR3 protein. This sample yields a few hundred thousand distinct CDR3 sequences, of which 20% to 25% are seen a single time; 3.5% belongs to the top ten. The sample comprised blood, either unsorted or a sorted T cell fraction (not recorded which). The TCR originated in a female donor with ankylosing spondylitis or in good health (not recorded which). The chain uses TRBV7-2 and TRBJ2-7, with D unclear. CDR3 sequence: CASSFTTYEQYF. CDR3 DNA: TGTGCCAGCAGCTTCACCACCTACGAGCAGTACTTC.